These 28 T cell receptor beta chains were sequenced from one sample in a study of T-cell reconstitution after alpha-beta-depleted transplantation in children. Unique molecular identifiers featured in how the TCRbeta library was prepared. MiXCR, applied by TCRdb to the PCR reads, yields one record per CDR3 protein. The sample consists of fewer than 400,000 distinct CDR3 sequences, roughly 20% of them appearing once. Specimen: PBMCs from the stem cell graft donor, collected from the stem cell graft. These receptors were obtained from a human donor who donated a stem cell graft to a child with acute myeloid leukemia.

The CDR3 region is CASSQGVRVDDEKLFF. As DNA, the CDR3 is TGTGCCAGCAGCCAAGGGGTCCGAGTCGATGACGAAAAACTGTTTTTT. The V gene is TRBV4-2, the J gene TRBJ1-4, with D unresolved. V lost 1 base, J lost 8 bases, and 17 bases lay in between. In germline, CDR1 is LGHNA, CDR2 YNFKEQ. The CDR3 has 16 amino acids.

The CDR3 region is CASSQDPAGSYEQYF. Here the CDR3 DNA reads TGCGCCAGCAGCCAAGATCCGGCAGGGTCCTACGAGCAGTACTTC. The chain uses TRBV4-1 and TRBJ2-7, with D perhaps TRBD1 (5 bases). This CDR3 comprises 15 residues. The V gene lost 0 bases and the J gene lost 1 base, with 10 bases spanning the gap. The germline V gene encodes CDR1 MGHRA and CDR2 YSYEKL.

The chain recombines TRBV27 with TRBJ2-7, with D perhaps TRBD1 (6 bases). CDR1 and CDR2 from the germline V gene are MNHEY and SMNVEV (reference sequence). Between the trimmed V and J ends, which lost 4 bases and 2 bases, there was a span of 12 bases. The CDR3 length is 14 residues. The CDR3 DNA follows: TGTGCCAGCAGTTCTGGGACACAAACCTACGAGCAGTACTTC. Protein product: CASSSGTQTYEQYF.

This clonotype came up a few times. The chain is built from TRBV12-3 or TRBV12-4 and TRBJ2-2; tentatively, D is TRBD1 (5 bases). V lost 3 bases to trimming and J lost 1 base, with 12 bases between them. The CDR3 contains 16 residues. The CDR3 spells CASSLKGYRNTGELFF. The CDR3 nucleotides read TGTGCCAGCAGTTTGAAGGGGTACCGGAACACCGGGGAGCTGTTTTTT.

This clonotype has a count of ten or more. This chain links TRBV12-3 or TRBV12-4 with TRBJ1-5, with D unclear. The CDR3 is 15 residues long. Trimming stripped 3 bases from V and 1 base from J, with 10 bases between. The CDR3 loop reads CASSFGFGSNQPQHF. CDR3 nucleotide sequence: TGTGCCAGCAGTTTCGGGTTCGGCAGCAATCAGCCCCAGCATTTT.

The rearrangement links TRBV30 to TRBJ2-7; tentatively, D is TRBD1 or TRBD2 (7 bases each). The CDR3 is 13 residues long. V gave up 8 bases and J gave up 5 bases, with 19 bases separating them. Germline V CDR1 and CDR2: GTSNPN, SVGIG (reference sequence). CDR3 coding DNA: TGTGCCGTTTCCCCAGGGGGGGCCCACGAGCAGTACTTC. Translating it yields CAVSPGGAHEQYF.

Regarding this clonotype: Since a much larger clone is just one base distant, this may be a read error. This rearrangement joins TRBV20-1 to TRBJ1-5; TRBD1 agrees at 9 bases. This CDR3 is 16 amino acids long. The V gene's germline CDR1 is DFQATT and CDR2 SNEGSKA (reference sequence). The CDR3: CSGRQGVKESNQPQHF. CDR3 DNA sequence: TGCAGTGGTAGACAGGGGGTCAAGGAGAGCAATCAGCCCCAGCATTTT.

The J gene is TRBJ2-3, the V gene TRBV28; perhaps TRBD2 as D (6 bases). V gave up 6 bases and J gave up 3 bases, with 16 bases separating them. CDR1 and CDR2 from the germline V gene are MDHEN and SYDVKM. The CDR3 covers 15 residues. The DNA for the CDR3 is TGTGCCAGCAGGCCGGCCGGGAGTGGGACAGATACGCAGTATTTT. Amino acids: CASRPAGSGTDTQYF.

The table lists this clonotype with a few counts. The J gene is TRBJ1-1, the V gene TRBV10-3; 8 bases match TRBD1. This CDR3 spans 14 amino acids. The J segment lost 0 bases and the V segment lost 4 bases, leaving 1 base of the junction unmatched. The germline CDR1 and CDR2 sequences are ENHRY and SYGVKD. The CDR3 nucleotides are TGTGCCATCAGTGGGACAGGGCTGAACACTGAAGCTTTCTTT. Translated: CAISGTGLNTEAFF.

The table lists this clonotype with many counts. The chain recombines TRBV6-2 or TRBV6-3 with TRBJ1-5; D possibly corresponds to TRBD1 (6 bases). Germline V gene data show CDR1 as MNHEY and CDR2 as SVGEGT. V gave up 6 bases and J gave up 8 bases, with 17 bases separating them. There are 14 residues in the CDR3. CDR3 in DNA: TGTGCCAGCAGCCCTACAGGGAAGTCTAAGCCCCAGCATTTT. It is translated as CASSPTGKSKPQHF.

The rearrangement links TRBV20-1 to TRBJ2-7, with D perhaps matching TRBD1 (6 bases). Per the germline V gene, CDR1 is DFQATT and CDR2 is SNEGSKA (reference sequence). CDR3 length: 12 residues. V shed 5 bases and J shed 2 bases, with 10 bases lying between them. The chain's CDR3 is CSARQDPYEQYF. The CDR3 DNA sequence: TGCAGTGCTCGACAGGACCCCTACGAGCAGTACTTC.

This clonotype was detected many times. The J gene is TRBJ2-3, the V gene TRBV4-3, with D tentatively TRBD2 (5 bases). This CDR3 contains 16 residues. V gave up 1 base and J gave up 3 bases, with 14 bases separating them. Per germline, CDR1 LGHNA and CDR2 YSLEER. CDR3 coding DNA: TGCGCCAGCAGCCAAGGGGTGGGGAGTTGGACAGATACGCAGTATTTT. It translates to CASSQGVGSWTDTQYF.

V and J are TRBV6-1 and TRBJ2-6; 9 bases align to TRBD1. The CDR3 runs to 18 residues. V was pared by 7 bases and J by 0 bases, with 10 bases of the junction left unmatched. Germline lookup yields CDR1 MNHNS and CDR2 SASEGT. CDR3 protein: CASIAGQGFLSGANVLTF. CDR3 coding DNA: TGTGCCAGCATTGCGGGACAGGGTTTTCTCTCTGGGGCCAACGTCCTGACTTTC.

The rearrangement joins TRBV24-1 to TRBJ2-2; D is uncertain. Trimming removed 5 bases at V and 7 bases at J, with 13 bases between. The CDR3 extends over 14 amino acids. From germline, CDR1 is KGHDR and CDR2 SFDVKD. The chain's CDR3 is CATSVSGAHGELFF. CDR3 in DNA: TGTGCCACCAGTGTCTCAGGCGCGCACGGGGAGCTGTTTTTT.

This clonotype was seen at least ten times. CDR3 DNA: TGTGCCAGCAGTTTGGCTAGCGGGAGAGGAGGGTACGAGCAGTACTTC. Protein sequence: CASSLASGRGGYEQYF. V usage is TRBV27 and J usage is TRBJ2-7, with 10 bases that match TRBD2. With 3 bases clipped from V and 4 bases from J, the junction kept 9 bases outside the gene matches. This CDR3 contains 16 residues. The germline gives CDR1 MNHEY, CDR2 SMNVEV (reference sequence).

This chain connects TRBV12-3 or TRBV12-4 to TRBJ2-1, with 7 bases fitting TRBD2. The CDR3 covers 15 residues. V lost 4 bases, J lost 5 bases, and 8 bases stayed unmatched. CDR3 coding DNA: TGTGCCAGCAGTTCGCCTAGCGGATCTCACAATGAGCAGTTCTTC. It codes for CASSSPSGSHNEQFF.

This clonotype was counted between two and nine times. V and J are TRBV4-1 and TRBJ1-3, with a weak D call TRBD1 (6 bases). There are 19 residues in the CDR3. V dropped 1 base and J dropped 3 bases, with 22 bases sitting between them. Germline CDR1 and CDR2: MGHRA and YSYEKL. The CDR3, as DNA: TGCGCCAGCAGCCAAGGTCCCCCGGGACAAAGGGTTCGTGGAAACACCATATATTTT. It is translated as CASSQGPPGQRVRGNTIYF.

This clonotype has a handful of counts. The CDR3 DNA follows: TGTGCCAGCAGCTTCGACAGGGTCGGCTATGGCTACACCTTC. As protein: CASSFDRVGYGYTF. The gene calls are TRBV7-9 and TRBJ1-2; 7 bases match TRBD1. Germline CDR1 reads SEHNR; CDR2 reads FQNEAQ (reference sequence). The ends lost 3 bases at V and 4 bases at J; junction bases unmatched: 5. The CDR3 has 14 residues.

The V gene is TRBV7-6, the J gene TRBJ2-2; 14 bases are a match to TRBD2. The V gene's germline CDR1 is SGHVS and CDR2 FNYEAQ. The CDR3 is 19 amino acids. J gave up 4 bases and V 1 base, and 8 bases lay outside the gene matches. The CDR3 is CASSLVRLAGGPSTGELFF. CDR3 bases: TGTGCCAGCAGCTTAGTAAGACTAGCGGGAGGGCCTAGCACCGGGGAGCTGTTTTTT.

This clonotype was seen at least ten times. The gene calls are TRBV12-3 or TRBV12-4 and TRBJ2-1, with 7 bases fitting TRBD1. The junction had 5 bases not matched to a gene; V was cut back by 2 bases and J by 7 bases. This CDR3 is built from 14 residues. Written as DNA, the CDR3 is TGTGCCAGCAGTTTAAGAAGACAGGGTAATGAGCAGTTCTTC. Residues: CASSLRRQGNEQFF.

Notes on this clonotype: The junction departs from germline at one end; a sequencing error may be responsible. The genes are TRBV18 and TRBJ2-2; D uncertain. This CDR3 spans 14 amino acids. From germline, CDR1 is KGHSH and CDR2 LQKENI. CDR3 DNA: TGTGCCAGCTCGCCACAAGTGAACACCGGGGAGCTGTTTTTT. It yields the protein CASSPQVNTGELFF.

This clonotype has only a few counts. The chain joins TRBV12-3 or TRBV12-4 to TRBJ2-2; 11 bases align to TRBD2. The ends lost 4 bases at V and 6 bases at J; junction bases unmatched: 13. This CDR3 has 18 residues. This chain's CDR3 is CASSSLTSGRSWAGELFF. CDR3 DNA sequence: TGTGCCAGCAGTTCCCTTACTAGCGGGAGAAGTTGGGCCGGGGAGCTGTTTTTT.

V gene TRBV29-1 combines with J gene TRBJ2-7; 15 nucleotides agree with TRBD2. The CDR3 covers 17 residues. Germline V gives CDR1 SQVTM, CDR2 ANQGSEA. V gave up 0 bases and J gave up 0 bases; unmatched junction bases: 3. The CDR3 sequence is CSVEDWTSGRDSYEQYF. The CDR3 DNA reads as TGCAGCGTTGAAGACTGGACTAGCGGGAGGGACTCCTACGAGCAGTACTTC.

This clonotype was seen a single time. The chain links TRBV12-3 or TRBV12-4 to TRBJ2-7, with unresolved D. The CDR3 length is 11 residues. V was trimmed by 3 bases and J by 6 bases, leaving 6 bases between them. Written as DNA, the CDR3 is TGTGCCAGCAGTTTCCGGACCGAGCAGTACTTC. It encodes CASSFRTEQYF.

The chain joins TRBV15 to TRBJ2-7; D unresolved. Between the trimmed V and J ends, which lost 0 bases and 2 bases, there was a span of 14 bases. CDR3 length equals 16 residues. The germline V gene encodes CDR1 LNHNV and CDR2 YYDKDF (reference sequence). For the CDR3, the DNA is TGTGCCACCAGCAGAGATCTTACCCTAGACCCCTACGAGCAGTACTTC. It specifies CATSRDLTLDPYEQYF.

This clonotype was seen repeatedly, ten times or more. This chain links TRBV29-1 with TRBJ2-3; 8 bases are shared with TRBD2. This CDR3 has 15 amino acids. With V trimmed by 4 bases and J by 4 bases, 10 bases remained unmatched. Germline V gene data show CDR1 as SQVTM and CDR2 as ANQGSEA. DNA for the CDR3: TGCAGCGTTGCAGCGGGAGATGGCTTCGCAGATACGCAGTATTTT. Translation: CSVAAGDGFADTQYF.

This clonotype was picked up many times. The rearrangement links TRBV20-1 to TRBJ2-7; D perhaps matches TRBD2 (5 bases). The V gene lost 2 bases and the J gene lost 0 bases, with 8 bases spanning the gap. The CDR3 is 13 residues long. The germline gives CDR1 DFQATT, CDR2 SNEGSKA (reference sequence). The CDR3 coding sequence is TGCAGTGCTAGAACGGGGTCCTCCTACGAGCAGTACTTC. Amino acid sequence: CSARTGSSYEQYF.

This clonotype was picked up a small number of times. The rearrangement links TRBV20-1 to TRBJ2-3, with D perhaps matching TRBD1 (5 bases). Trimming took 6 bases from V and 0 from J, leaving 10 bases between them. Germline CDR1 is DFQATT and CDR2 is SNEGSKA (reference sequence). This CDR3 is 13 amino acids long. As DNA, the CDR3 is TGCAGTGCAGGGGTCGGAAGCACAGATACGCAGTATTTT. Protein product: CSAGVGSTDTQYF.